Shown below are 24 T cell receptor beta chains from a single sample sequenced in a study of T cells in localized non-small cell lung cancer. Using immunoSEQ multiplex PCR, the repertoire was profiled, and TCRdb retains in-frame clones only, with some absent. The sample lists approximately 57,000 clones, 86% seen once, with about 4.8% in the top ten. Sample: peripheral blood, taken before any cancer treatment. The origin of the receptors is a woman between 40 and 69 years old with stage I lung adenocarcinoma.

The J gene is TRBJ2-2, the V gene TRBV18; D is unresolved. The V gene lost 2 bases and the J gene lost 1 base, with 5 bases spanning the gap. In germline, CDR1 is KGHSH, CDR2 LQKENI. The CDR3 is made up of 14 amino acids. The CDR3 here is CASSPKQNTGELFF. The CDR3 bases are TGTGCCAGCTCACCAAAACAGAACACCGGGGAGCTGTTTTTT.

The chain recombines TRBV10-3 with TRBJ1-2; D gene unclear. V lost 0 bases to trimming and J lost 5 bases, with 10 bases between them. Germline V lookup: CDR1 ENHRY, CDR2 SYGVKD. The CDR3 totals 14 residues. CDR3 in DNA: TGTGCCATCAGTGAGTCAAGGGTTCGATATGGCTACACCTTC. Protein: CAISESRVRYGYTF.

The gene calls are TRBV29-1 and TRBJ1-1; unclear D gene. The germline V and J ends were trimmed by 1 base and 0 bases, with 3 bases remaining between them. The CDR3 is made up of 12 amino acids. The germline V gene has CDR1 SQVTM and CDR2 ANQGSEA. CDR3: CSVEGLNTEAFF. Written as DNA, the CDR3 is TGCAGCGTTGAAGGCCTGAACACTGAAGCTTTCTTT.

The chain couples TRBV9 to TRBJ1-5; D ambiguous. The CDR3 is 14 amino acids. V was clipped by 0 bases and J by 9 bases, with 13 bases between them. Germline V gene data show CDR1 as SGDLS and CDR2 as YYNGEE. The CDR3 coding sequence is TGTGCCAGCAGCGTAGGAATCGAGACACCGCCCCAGCATTTT. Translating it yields CASSVGIETPPQHF. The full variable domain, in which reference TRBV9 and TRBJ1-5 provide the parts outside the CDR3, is DSGVTQTPKHLITATGQRVTLRCSPRSGDLSVYWYQQSLDQGLQFLIQYYNGEERAKGNILERFSAQQFPDLHSELNLSSLELGDSALYFCASSVGIETPPQHFGDGTRLSIL.

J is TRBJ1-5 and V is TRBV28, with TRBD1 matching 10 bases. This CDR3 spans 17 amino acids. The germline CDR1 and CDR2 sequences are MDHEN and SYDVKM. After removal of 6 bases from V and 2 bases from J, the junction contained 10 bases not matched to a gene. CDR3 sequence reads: CASSQAGTGDRNQPQHF. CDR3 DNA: TGTGCCAGCAGCCAAGCCGGGACAGGGGATCGCAATCAGCCCCAGCATTTT.

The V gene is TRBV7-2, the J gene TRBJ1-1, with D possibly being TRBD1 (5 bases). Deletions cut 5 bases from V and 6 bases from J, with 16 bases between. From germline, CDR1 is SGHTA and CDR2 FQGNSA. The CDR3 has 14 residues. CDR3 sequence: CASSRDQRDPEAFF. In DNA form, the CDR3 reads TGTGCCAGCAGCCGGGACCAACGTGACCCTGAAGCTTTCTTT.

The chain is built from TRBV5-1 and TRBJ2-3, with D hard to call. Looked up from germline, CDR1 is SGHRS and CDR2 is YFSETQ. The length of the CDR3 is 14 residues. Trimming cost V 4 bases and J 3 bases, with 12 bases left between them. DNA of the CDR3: TGCGCCAGCAGCCCGCCAGTAGGGACAGATACGCAGTATTTT. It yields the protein CASSPPVGTDTQYF.

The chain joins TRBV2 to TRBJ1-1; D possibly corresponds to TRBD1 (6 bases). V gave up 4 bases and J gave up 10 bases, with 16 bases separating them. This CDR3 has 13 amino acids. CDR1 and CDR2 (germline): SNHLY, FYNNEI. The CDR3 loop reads CASSGNRDLVAFF. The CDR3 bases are TGTGCCAGCAGTGGAAACAGGGATCTTGTAGCTTTCTTT.

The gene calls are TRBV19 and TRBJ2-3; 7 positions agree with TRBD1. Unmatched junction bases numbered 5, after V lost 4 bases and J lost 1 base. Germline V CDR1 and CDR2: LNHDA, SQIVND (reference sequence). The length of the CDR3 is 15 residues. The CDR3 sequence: CASSTGTARTDTQYF. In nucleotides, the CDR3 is TGTGCCAGTAGTACCGGGACAGCCCGCACAGATACGCAGTATTTT. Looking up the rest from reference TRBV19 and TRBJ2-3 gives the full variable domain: DGGITQSPKYLFRKEGQNVTLSCEQNLNHDAMYWYRQDPGQGLRLIYYSQIVNDFQKGDIAEGYSVSREKKESFPLTVTSAQKNPTAFYLCASSTGTARTDTQYFGPGTRLTVL.

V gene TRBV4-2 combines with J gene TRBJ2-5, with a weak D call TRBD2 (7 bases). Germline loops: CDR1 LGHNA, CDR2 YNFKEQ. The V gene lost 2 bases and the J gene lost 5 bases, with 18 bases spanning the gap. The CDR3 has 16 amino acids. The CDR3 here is CASSQNSGGREETQYF. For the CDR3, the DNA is TGTGCCAGCAGCCAAAATTCGGGGGGCAGGGAGGAGACCCAGTACTTC.

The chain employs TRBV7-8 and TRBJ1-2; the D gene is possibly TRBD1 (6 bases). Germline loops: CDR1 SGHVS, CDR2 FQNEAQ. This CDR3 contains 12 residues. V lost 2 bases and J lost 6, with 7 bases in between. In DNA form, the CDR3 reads TGTGCCAGCAGCTTATACAGGGATGGCTACACCTTC. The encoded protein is CASSLYRDGYTF.

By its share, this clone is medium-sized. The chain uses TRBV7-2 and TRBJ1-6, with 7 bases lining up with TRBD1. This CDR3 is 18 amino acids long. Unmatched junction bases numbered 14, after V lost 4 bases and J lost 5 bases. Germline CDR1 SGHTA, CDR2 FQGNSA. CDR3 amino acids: CASSSDALWDSHNSPLHF. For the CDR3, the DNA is TGTGCCAGCAGCTCGGATGCACTTTGGGACAGCCATAATTCACCCCTCCACTTT.

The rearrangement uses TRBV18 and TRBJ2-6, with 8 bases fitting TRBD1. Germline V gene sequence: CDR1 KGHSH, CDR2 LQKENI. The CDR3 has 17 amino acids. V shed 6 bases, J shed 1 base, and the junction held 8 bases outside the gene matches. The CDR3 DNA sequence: TGTGCCAGCTCGTCCGACAGGGGCGGATCTGGGGCCAACGTCCTGACTTTC. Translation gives CASSSDRGGSGANVLTF.

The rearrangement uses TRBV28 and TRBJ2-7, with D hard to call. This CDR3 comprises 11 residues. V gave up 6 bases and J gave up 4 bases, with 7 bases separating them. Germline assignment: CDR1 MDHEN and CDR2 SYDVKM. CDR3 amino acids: CASSLGYEQYF. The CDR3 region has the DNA TGTGCCAGCAGCCTTGGGTACGAGCAGTACTTC.

In DNA form, the CDR3 reads TGCGCCAGCACCGTGGAGGGGTCAGGTTGGGCGCAGTATTTT. Translated: CASTVEGSGWAQYF. The chain has TRBV5-1 and TRBJ2-3, with a tentative D call TRBD2 (6 bases). Trimming removed 6 bases at V and 10 bases at J, with 21 bases between. There are 14 residues in the CDR3. Per the germline V gene, CDR1 is SGHRS and CDR2 is YFSETQ.

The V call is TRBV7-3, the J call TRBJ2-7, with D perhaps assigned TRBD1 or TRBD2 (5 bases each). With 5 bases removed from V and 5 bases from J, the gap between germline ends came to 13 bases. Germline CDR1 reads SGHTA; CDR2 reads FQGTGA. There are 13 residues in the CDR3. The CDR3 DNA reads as TGTGCCAGCAGCATGAGTCCGGGGCACGAGCAGTACTTC. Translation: CASSMSPGHEQYF.

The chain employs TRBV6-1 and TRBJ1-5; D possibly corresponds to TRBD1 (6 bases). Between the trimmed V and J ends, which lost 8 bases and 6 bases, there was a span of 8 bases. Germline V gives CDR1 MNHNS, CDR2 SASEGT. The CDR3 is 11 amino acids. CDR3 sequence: CASEQGQPQHF. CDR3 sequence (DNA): TGTGCCAGCGAACAGGGTCAGCCCCAGCATTTT.

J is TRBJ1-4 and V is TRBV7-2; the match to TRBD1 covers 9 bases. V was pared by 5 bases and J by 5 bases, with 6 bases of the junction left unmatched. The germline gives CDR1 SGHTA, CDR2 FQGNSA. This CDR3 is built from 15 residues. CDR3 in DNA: TGTGCCAGCAGCCGCAGCGGGACAGGGAATGAAAAACTGTTTTTT. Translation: CASSRSGTGNEKLFF.

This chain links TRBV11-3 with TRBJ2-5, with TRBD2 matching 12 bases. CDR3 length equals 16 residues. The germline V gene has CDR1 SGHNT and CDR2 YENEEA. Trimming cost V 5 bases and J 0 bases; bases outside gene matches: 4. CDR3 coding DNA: TGTGCCAGCAGCACGGGGACTAGCGGGTACCAAGAGACCCAGTACTTC. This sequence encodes CASSTGTSGYQETQYF.

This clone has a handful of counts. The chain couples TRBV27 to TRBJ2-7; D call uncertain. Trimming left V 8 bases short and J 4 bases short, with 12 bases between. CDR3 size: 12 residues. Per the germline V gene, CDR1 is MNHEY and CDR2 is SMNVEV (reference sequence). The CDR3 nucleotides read TGTGCCAGCGGCCGCCCTGGGTACGAGCAGTACTTC. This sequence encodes CASGRPGYEQYF.

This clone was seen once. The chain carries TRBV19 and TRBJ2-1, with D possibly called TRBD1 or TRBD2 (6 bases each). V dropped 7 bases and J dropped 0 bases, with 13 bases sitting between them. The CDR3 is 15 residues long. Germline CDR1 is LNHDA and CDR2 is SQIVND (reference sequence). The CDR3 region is CASTPRGASYNEQFF. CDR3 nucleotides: TGTGCCAGTACCCCAAGGGGGGCCTCCTACAATGAGCAGTTCTTC.

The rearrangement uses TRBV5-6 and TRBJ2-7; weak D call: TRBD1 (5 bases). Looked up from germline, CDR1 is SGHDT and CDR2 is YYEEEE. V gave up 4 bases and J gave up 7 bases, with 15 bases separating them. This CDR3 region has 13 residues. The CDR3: CASSLDTVREQYF. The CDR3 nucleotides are TGTGCCAGCAGCCTGGACACCGTCCGGGAGCAGTACTTC.

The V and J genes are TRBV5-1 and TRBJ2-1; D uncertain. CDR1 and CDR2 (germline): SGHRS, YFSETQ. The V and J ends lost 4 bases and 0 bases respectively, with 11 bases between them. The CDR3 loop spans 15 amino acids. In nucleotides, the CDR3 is TGCGCCAGCAGCGAGACACAGAGCTCCTACAATGAGCAGTTCTTC. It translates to CASSETQSSYNEQFF.

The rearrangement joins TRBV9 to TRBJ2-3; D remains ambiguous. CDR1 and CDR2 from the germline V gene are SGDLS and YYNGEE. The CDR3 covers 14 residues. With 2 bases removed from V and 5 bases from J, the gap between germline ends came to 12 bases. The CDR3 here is CASSVSSGRDTQYF. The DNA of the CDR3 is TGTGCCAGCAGCGTTTCGTCGGGTAGAGATACGCAGTATTTT.